The 14 T cell receptor beta chains presented below share a single source sample, sequenced in a study of blood T cell repertoires in COVID-19. Sequencing used immunoSEQ multiplex PCR; TCRdb keeps in-frame clones, though not all of them. This sample yields approximately 280,000 clones, of which approximately 85% are seen a single time; roughly 5.3% belongs to the top ten. Sequencing input: peripheral blood. These TCRs come from a middle-aged man with active or convalescent COVID-19.

The sample holds one count of this clone. The rearrangement uses TRBV28 and TRBJ2-7; no firm D call. Germline V gives CDR1 MDHEN, CDR2 SYDVKM. The ends were cut back, 3 bases at V and 0 bases at J, with 6 bases in the middle. The CDR3 is made up of 13 amino acids. DNA of the CDR3: TGTGCCAGCAGTTTTGTGAGCTCCTACGAGCAGTACTTC. Its translation: CASSFVSSYEQYF.

The rearrangement uses TRBV4-1 and TRBJ2-5; D may be TRBD1 (5 bases). The CDR3 extends over 16 amino acids. The germline CDR1 and CDR2 sequences are MGHRA and YSYEKL. Trimming removed 1 base at V and 2 bases at J, with 14 bases between. The CDR3 sequence: CASSQVPGHLQETQYF. CDR3 in DNA: TGCGCCAGCAGCCAAGTGCCTGGACATTTACAAGAGACCCAGTACTTC.

The chain is built from TRBV5-1 and TRBJ2-7; no clear D. The CDR3 is made up of 15 amino acids. Deletions cut 1 base from V and 0 bases from J, with 11 bases between. From germline, CDR1 is SGHRS and CDR2 YFSETQ. CDR3: CASSLFPGGSYEQYF. In nucleotides, the CDR3 is TGCGCCAGCAGCTTGTTCCCCGGTGGCTCCTACGAGCAGTACTTC.

The rearrangement links TRBV5-6 to TRBJ1-2; 7 nucleotides line up with TRBD1. The V gene's germline CDR1 is SGHDT and CDR2 YYEEEE. This CDR3 is 14 amino acids long. V shed 4 bases, J shed 0 bases, and the junction held 3 bases outside the gene matches. The CDR3 protein is CASSLRGTNYGYTF. CDR3 bases: TGTGCCAGCAGCCTCAGGGGGACTAACTATGGCTACACCTTC.

The rearrangement uses TRBV9 and TRBJ1-4, with 10 bases that match TRBD1. With V trimmed by 4 bases and J by 7 bases, 7 bases remained unmatched. This CDR3 region has 15 residues. Germline V gene data show CDR1 as SGDLS and CDR2 as YYNGEE. Here the CDR3 DNA reads TGTGCCAGCAGCACGGGACAGGGGTATGGTGAAAAACTGTTTTTT. Translating gives CASSTGQGYGEKLFF.

The CDR3 spells CASSPFVGTVGNTIYF. For the CDR3, the DNA is TGTGCCAGCAGCCCCTTCGTGGGGACAGTGGGAAACACCATATATTTT. This chain uses TRBV7-2 with TRBJ1-3; 7 nucleotides line up with TRBD1. J lost 4 bases, V lost 5 bases, and 11 bases had no gene match. CDR1 is SGHTA, CDR2 FQGNSA, per germline. CDR3 length: 16 amino acids. Combining the CDR3 with reference TRBV7-2 and TRBJ1-3 gives the whole variable domain GAGVSQSPSNKVTEKGKDVELRCDPISGHTALYWYRQSLGQGLEFLIYFQGNSAPDKSGLPSDRFSAERTGGSVSTLTIQRTQQEDSAVYLCASSPFVGTVGNTIYFGEGSWLTVV.

The chain employs TRBV11-2 and TRBJ2-1, with TRBD2 as a possible D gene (5 bases). Germline V gene sequence: CDR1 SGHAT, CDR2 FQNNGV. V was clipped by 5 bases and J by 10 bases, with 12 bases between them. This CDR3 contains 12 residues. In DNA form, the CDR3 reads TGTGCCAGCAGCCCCGGGGTAGACGAGCAGTTCTTC. Its protein is CASSPGVDEQFF.

The chain links TRBV11-2 to TRBJ2-1; 7 bases map to TRBD1. V lost 4 bases, J lost 2 bases, and 5 bases stayed unmatched. This CDR3 comprises 15 residues. Germline V gene data show CDR1 as SGHAT and CDR2 as FQNNGV. The CDR3 protein is CASSSGGAPYNEQFF. CDR3 sequence (DNA): TGTGCCAGCAGCTCAGGGGGAGCCCCCTACAATGAGCAGTTCTTC.

The chain couples TRBV10-3 to TRBJ1-1, with TRBD1 as a possible D gene (5 bases). Germline CDR1 ENHRY, CDR2 SYGVKD. V lost 11 bases and J lost 4, with 17 bases in between. This CDR3 is built from 13 residues. The CDR3 here is CAVGGVLGTEAFF. In nucleotides, the CDR3 is TGTGCCGTGGGAGGGGTTTTGGGCACTGAAGCTTTCTTT.

CDR3 bases: TGTGCCAGCAGCCGCGGACAGGGGGAGACCCAGTACTTC. Translating it yields CASSRGQGETQYF. The gene calls are TRBV11-2 and TRBJ2-5; TRBD1 agrees at 9 bases. The ends lost 5 bases at V and 5 bases at J; junction bases unmatched: 3. CDR3 length equals 13 residues. Germline V gene sequence: CDR1 SGHAT, CDR2 FQNNGV.

This chain uses TRBV27 with TRBJ2-1, with D possibly matching TRBD2 (5 bases). The CDR3 loop spans 11 amino acids. With 7 bases removed from V and 9 bases from J, the gap between germline ends came to 10 bases. Germline V CDR1 and CDR2: MNHEY, SMNVEV (reference sequence). CDR3 region: CASKRKGEQFF. The CDR3 DNA reads as TGTGCCAGCAAGCGGAAAGGTGAGCAGTTCTTC.

The chain has TRBV27 and TRBJ2-1, with TRBD2 as a possible D gene (6 bases). Trimming took 5 bases from V and 10 from J, leaving 9 bases between them. The CDR3 runs 11 residues. Germline loops: CDR1 MNHEY, CDR2 SMNVEV (reference sequence). CDR3: CASSPGGEQFF. DNA for the CDR3: TGTGCCAGCAGTCCCGGGGGAGAGCAGTTCTTC.

The V gene is TRBV7-2, the J gene TRBJ2-7; possible D gene TRBD2, 5 bases. V dropped 0 bases and J dropped 0 bases, with 6 bases sitting between them. This CDR3 region has 14 residues. Germline values: CDR1 SGHTA, CDR2 FQGNSA. CDR3 region: CASSLAGSSYEQYF. The CDR3 bases are TGTGCCAGCAGCTTAGCAGGGAGCTCCTACGAGCAGTACTTC.

This clone was counted a few times. The CDR3 sequence: CASSPRDRWGVSYEQYF. CDR3 DNA: TGTGCCAGCAGTCCCCGGGACAGGTGGGGGGTATCCTACGAGCAGTACTTC. The V and J genes are TRBV28 and TRBJ2-7; 8 positions agree with TRBD1. V lost 5 bases to trimming and J lost 1 base; unmatched junction nucleotides: 13. The CDR3 consists of 17 residues. Germline V gene data show CDR1 as MDHEN and CDR2 as SYDVKM.